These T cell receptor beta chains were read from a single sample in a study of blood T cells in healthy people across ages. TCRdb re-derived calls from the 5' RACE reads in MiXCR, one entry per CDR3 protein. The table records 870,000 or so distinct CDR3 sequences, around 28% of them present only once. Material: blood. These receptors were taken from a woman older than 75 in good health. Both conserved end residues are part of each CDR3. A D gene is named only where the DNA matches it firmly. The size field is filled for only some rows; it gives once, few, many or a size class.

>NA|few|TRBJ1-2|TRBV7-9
TGTGCCAGCAGCTTAGGGGCGGTGGAGGCAGCTAACTATGGCTACACCTTC
CASSLGAVEAANYGYTF
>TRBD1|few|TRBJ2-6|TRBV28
TGTGCCAGCAGTTTTCCCGCGGGACAGGGGGGACCTGGGGCCAACGTCCTGACTTTC
CASSFPAGQGGPGANVLTF
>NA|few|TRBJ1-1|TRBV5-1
TGCGCCAGCAGCTTGGTAGGATTGACGAACACTGAAGCTTTCTTT
CASSLVGLTNTEAFF
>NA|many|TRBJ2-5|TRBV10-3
TGTGCCATCAGTAGGGGACAAGCTAGGAGGGAGACCCAGTACTTC
CAISRGQARRETQYF
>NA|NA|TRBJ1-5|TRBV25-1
TGTGCCAGCAGTGAGAAATGGGGTCAGCCCCAGCATTTT
CASSEKWGQPQHF
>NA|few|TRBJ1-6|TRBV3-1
TGTGCCAGCAGCCAAGCTTTCTTAAGCTCCTATAATTCACCCCTCCACTTT
CASSQAFLSSYNSPLHF
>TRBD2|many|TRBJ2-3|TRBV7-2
TGTGCCAGCAGCTATCTAGCGGGGTCCACTAGCACAGATACGCAGTATTTT
CASSYLAGSTSTDTQYF
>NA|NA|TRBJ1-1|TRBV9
TGTGCCAGCAGCGTGGGTCAGGGAAGGACTGAAGCTTTCTTT
CASSVGQGRTEAFF
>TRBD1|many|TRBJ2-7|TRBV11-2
TGTGCCAGCAGCTTAGAAATTACAGGGGGACTCGAGTACGAGCAGTACTTC
CASSLEITGGLEYEQYF
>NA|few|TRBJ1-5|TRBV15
TGTGCCACCCAACAGGTTTATAGCAATCAGCCCCAGCATTTT
CATQQVYSNQPQHF
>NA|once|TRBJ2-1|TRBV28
TGTGCTAGCGGCACCGGGACGGTAAACGATGAGCAGTTATTC
CASGTGTVNDEQLF
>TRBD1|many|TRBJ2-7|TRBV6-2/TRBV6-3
TGTGCCAGCAGTTTTGACAGGGACTACGAGCAGTACTTC
CASSFDRDYEQYF